One T cell receptor beta chain is described in this entry. Its cognate antigen is unknown. The CDR3 spans 18 residues. The germline CDR1 and CDR2 sequences are SGHAT and FQNNGV. V lost 2 bases, J lost 3 bases, and 20 bases lay in between. TCR beta cDNA libraries included unique molecular identifiers. Roughly 0.5 million cDNA molecules were obtained from 1 to 10 million T cells. TCRdb analysed the PCR reads with MiXCR anew, one entry per CDR3 protein. The sample lists hundreds of thousands of distinct CDR3 sequences, roughly three fifths occurring once. The sample originates from a study of post-analysis software for immune sequencing data. In the study overall: The courses of disease that were included comprised relapsing-remitting, secondary progressive and progressive-relapsing multiple sclerosis. Study-wide findings and caveats: F measure showed strong co-clustering of same-batch samples. The five TRBV segments detected at higher frequency in patients than in controls included TRBV5-6, TRBV5-1 and TRBV20-1.

This chain joins TRBV11-2 and TRBJ2-4; perhaps D is TRBD1 or TRBD2 (6 bases each). This TCR came from a girl between 2 and 10 years old with multiple sclerosis. Sequencing was carried out using blood. The CDR3 loop is CASSLKSAEGGFKNIQYF. For the CDR3, the DNA is TGTGCCAGCAGCTTAAAAAGCGCGGAGGGGGGTTTCAAAAACATTCAGTACTTC.